These 5 T cell receptor beta chains share one sample of origin, sequenced in a study of T cells in Graves' hyperthyroidism and ophthalmopathy. Amplification yielded TCR beta CDR3 regions, with RNA transcripts as the source. HTBI primers were employed in a first-round RT-PCR of the TCR CDR3. TCRdb passed the multiplex PCR reads through MiXCR, listing each CDR3 protein once. This table holds approximately 610,000 distinct CDR3 sequences, roughly 14% found once. Sequenced: blood. The receptors were gathered from a woman aged 40 to 49 with Graves' ophthalmopathy.

This clonotype was counted between two and nine times. This chain joins TRBV28 and TRBJ2-2; 8 nucleotides align to TRBD1. From germline, CDR1 is MDHEN and CDR2 SYDVKM. Trimming removed 5 bases from V and 0 bases from J; junction bases left unmatched: 5. The CDR3 runs to 16 residues. The CDR3 spells CASSPSTGANTGELFF. CDR3 DNA: TGTGCCAGCAGTCCTTCGACAGGGGCGAACACCGGGGAGCTGTTTTTT.

This clonotype was picked up many times. The genes are TRBV10-3 and TRBJ1-5; TRBD1 matches 8 bases. The germline CDR1 and CDR2 sequences are ENHRY and SYGVKD. The V gene end was trimmed by 10 bases and the J gene end by 3 bases; junction bases not matched to a gene: 5. The CDR3 totals 13 residues. DNA for the CDR3: TGTGCCACCAGGGGGCAGTTCAATCAGCCCCAGCATTTT. This translates into CATRGQFNQPQHF.

This clonotype was found many times. J is TRBJ1-1 and V is TRBV12-3 or TRBV12-4, with a weak D call TRBD1 (6 bases). Trimming removed 4 bases from V and 8 bases from J, with 17 bases in between. The CDR3 consists of 14 residues. The CDR3 nucleotides are TGTGCCAGCAGTTCAGGGGTAGGTAGGGGGGAAGCTTTCTTT. This sequence encodes CASSSGVGRGEAFF.

In this sample, this clonotype turned up a few times. The chain couples TRBV4-1 to TRBJ2-6; D gene unclear. The CDR3 is 18 residues long. The germline CDR1 and CDR2 sequences are MGHRA and YSYEKL. Deletions cut 1 base from V and 3 bases from J, with 16 bases between. The CDR3 loop reads CASSQVVVDGFGANVLTF. The CDR3 coding sequence is TGCGCCAGCAGCCAAGTGGTAGTTGATGGGTTTGGGGCCAACGTCCTGACTTTC.

This clonotype occurred many times. CDR3 bases: TGTGCCATCAGTGAGTTGTCGGGAGAGGGCTATGGCTACACCTTC. Its protein is CAISELSGEGYGYTF. The chain employs TRBV10-3 and TRBJ1-2; no definite D call. The CDR3 has 15 amino acids. V gave up 1 base and J gave up 4 bases, with 13 bases separating them. Germline assignment: CDR1 ENHRY and CDR2 SYGVKD.